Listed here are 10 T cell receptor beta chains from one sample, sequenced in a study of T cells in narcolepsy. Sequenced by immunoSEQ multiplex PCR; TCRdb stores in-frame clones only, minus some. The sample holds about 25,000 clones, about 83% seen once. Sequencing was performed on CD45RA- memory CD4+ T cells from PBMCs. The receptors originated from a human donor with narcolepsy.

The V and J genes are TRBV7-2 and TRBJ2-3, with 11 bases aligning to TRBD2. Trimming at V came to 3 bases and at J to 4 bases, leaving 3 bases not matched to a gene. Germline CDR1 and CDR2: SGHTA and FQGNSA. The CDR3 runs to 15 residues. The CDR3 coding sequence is TGTGCCAGCAGCTTGGTAGCGGGAGGGTCAGATACGCAGTATTTT. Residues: CASSLVAGGSDTQYF.

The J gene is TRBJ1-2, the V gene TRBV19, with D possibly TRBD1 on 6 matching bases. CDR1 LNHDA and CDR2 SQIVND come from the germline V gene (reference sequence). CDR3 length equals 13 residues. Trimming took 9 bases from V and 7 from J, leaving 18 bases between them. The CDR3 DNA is TGTGCCAGCACCCAGGGGCCAGGGAGTGGCTACACCTTC. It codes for CASTQGPGSGYTF.

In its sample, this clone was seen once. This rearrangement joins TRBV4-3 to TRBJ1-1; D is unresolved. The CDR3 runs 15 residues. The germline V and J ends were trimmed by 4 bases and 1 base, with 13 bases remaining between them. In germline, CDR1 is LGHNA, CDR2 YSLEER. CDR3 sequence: CASSPLIAENTEAFF. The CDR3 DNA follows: TGCGCCAGCAGCCCTCTGATAGCCGAGAACACTGAAGCTTTCTTT.

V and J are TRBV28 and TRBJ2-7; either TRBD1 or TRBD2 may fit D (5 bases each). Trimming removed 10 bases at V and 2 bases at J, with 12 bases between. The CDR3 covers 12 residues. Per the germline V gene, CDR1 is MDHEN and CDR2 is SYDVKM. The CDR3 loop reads CATQRGPYEQYF. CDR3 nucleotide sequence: TGTGCCACCCAACGGGGCCCCTACGAGCAGTACTTC.

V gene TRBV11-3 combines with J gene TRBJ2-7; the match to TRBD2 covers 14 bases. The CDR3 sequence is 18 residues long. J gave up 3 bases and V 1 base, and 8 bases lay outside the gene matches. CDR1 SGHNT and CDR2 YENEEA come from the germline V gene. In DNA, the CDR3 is TGTGCCAGCAGCTTAGGGCCCTTCGGGACTAGCGGGAGCTACGAGCAGTACTTC. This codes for CASSLGPFGTSGSYEQYF.

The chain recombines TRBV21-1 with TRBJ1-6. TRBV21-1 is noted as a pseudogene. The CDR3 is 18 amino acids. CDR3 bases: TGTGCCAGCAGAACTGGGTTAGCTACACTACATCATAATTCACCCCTCCACTTT. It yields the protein CASRTGLATLHHNSPLHF.

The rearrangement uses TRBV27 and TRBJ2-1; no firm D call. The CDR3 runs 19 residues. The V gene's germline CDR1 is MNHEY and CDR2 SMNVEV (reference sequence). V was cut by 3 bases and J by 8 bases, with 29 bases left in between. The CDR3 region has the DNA TGTGCCAGCAGTTTTGATTCCCCGGCACCTCGAAATCGGAAACATGAGCAGTTCTTC. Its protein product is CASSFDSPAPRNRKHEQFF.

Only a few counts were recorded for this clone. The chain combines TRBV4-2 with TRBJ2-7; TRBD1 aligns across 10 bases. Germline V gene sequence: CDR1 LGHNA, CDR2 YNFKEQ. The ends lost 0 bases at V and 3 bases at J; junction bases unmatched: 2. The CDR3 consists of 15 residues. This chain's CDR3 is CASSQEGQGLYEQYF. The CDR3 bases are TGTGCCAGCAGCCAAGAGGGACAGGGGCTCTACGAGCAGTACTTC.

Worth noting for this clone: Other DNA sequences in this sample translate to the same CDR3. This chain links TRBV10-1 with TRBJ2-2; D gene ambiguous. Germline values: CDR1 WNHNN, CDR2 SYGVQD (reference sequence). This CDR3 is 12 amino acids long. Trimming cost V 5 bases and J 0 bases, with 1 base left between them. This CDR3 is CASSSNTGELFF. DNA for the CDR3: TGCGCCAGCAGTTCGAACACCGGGGAGCTGTTTTTT.

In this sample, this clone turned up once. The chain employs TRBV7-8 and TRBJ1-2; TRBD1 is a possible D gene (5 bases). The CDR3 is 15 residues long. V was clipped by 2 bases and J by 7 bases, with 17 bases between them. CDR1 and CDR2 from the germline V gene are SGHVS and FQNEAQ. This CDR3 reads CASSLNLGGSGGYTF. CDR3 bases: TGTGCCAGCAGCTTAAATCTTGGGGGTAGCGGTGGCTACACCTTC.